This entry is about one T cell receptor (beta chain). Trimming pared 0 bases from V and 7 bases from J, leaving 14 bases between. CDR1 is SGHRS and CDR2 is YFSETQ in the germline V gene. The length of the CDR3 is 15 residues. This sample stems from a study of CD8+ T cells in alopecia areata. Following RNA extraction, reverse transcription yielded cDNA that acted as the sequencing template. This table comes from immunoSEQ multiplex PCR, and its TCRdb copy is limited to in-frame clones, with some not included. Here the sample spans more than 200,000 clones, 67% being singletons. This rearrangement joins TRBV5-1 to TRBJ2-1; D not resolved. The source of this sequence is a human donor with alopecia areata. This specimen consisted of CD4+ T cells sorted from blood, obtained at week 0. CDR3 amino acids: CASSLGITVWNEQFF. The DNA of the CDR3 is TGCGCCAGCAGCTTGGGTATCACCGTTTGGAATGAGCAGTTCTTC.